These 26 T cell receptor beta chains were sequenced from one sample in a study of T cells in Graves' hyperthyroidism and ophthalmopathy. RNA transcripts yielded amplified TCR beta CDR3 regions. The HTBI primer set was used in a first-round RT-PCR of the TCR CDR3. In TCRdb, the multiplex PCR reads were re-called with MiXCR into one record per CDR3 protein. This table holds about 200,000 distinct CDR3 sequences, about 18% found once. Sequencing was done on a sample of blood. These receptors all come from a man aged 35-49 years with Graves' hyperthyroidism.

This clonotype was observed at least ten times. The V and J genes are TRBV5-1 and TRBJ1-2; 9 nucleotides align to TRBD1. The germline V gene has CDR1 SGHRS and CDR2 YFSETQ. The CDR3 length is 14 residues. Unmatched junction bases numbered 5, after V lost 4 bases and J lost 4 bases. DNA of the CDR3: TGCGCCAGCAGCCCGGACAGGGGTACCTATGGCTACACCTTC. This sequence encodes CASSPDRGTYGYTF. The variable domain in full, completed from reference TRBV5-1 and TRBJ1-2, reads KAGVTQTPRYLIKTRGQQVTLSCSPISGHRSVSWYQQTPGQGLQFLFEYFSETQRNKGNFPGRFSGRQFSNSRSEMNVSTLELGDSALYLCASSPDRGTYGYTFGSGTRLTVV.

There are many counts of this clonotype. The rearrangement links TRBV20-1 to TRBJ1-3; D ambiguous. Germline assignment: CDR1 DFQATT and CDR2 SNEGSKA (reference sequence). This CDR3 is 14 amino acids long. The V gene lost 1 base and the J gene lost 0 bases, with 7 bases spanning the gap. The CDR3 protein is CSARVHNSGNTIYF. The CDR3 DNA reads as TGCAGTGCTAGAGTTCATAACTCTGGAAACACCATATATTTT.

The sample holds many counts of this clonotype. The CDR3: CASSLGGSNEKLFF. DNA for the CDR3: TGTGCCAGCAGCTTAGGGGGCAGTAATGAAAAACTGTTTTTT. The chain employs TRBV7-2 and TRBJ1-4; possible D gene TRBD1, 5 bases. Germline CDR1 and CDR2: SGHTA and FQGNSA. Trimming took 1 base from V and 4 from J, leaving 7 bases between them. The CDR3 spans 14 residues.

The CDR3 protein is CASSLDRAQTPLHF. The CDR3 nucleotides read TGTGCCAGCAGCTTGGACAGGGCGCAAACACCCCTCCACTTT. The chain joins TRBV7-9 to TRBJ1-6, with 8 bases lining up with TRBD1. This CDR3 has 14 residues. Germline CDR1 is SEHNR and CDR2 is FQNEAQ (reference sequence). Trimming at V came to 3 bases and at J to 11 bases, leaving 6 bases not matched to a gene.

This clonotype was detected many times. The chain uses TRBV29-1 and TRBJ1-1; 9 nucleotides agree with TRBD1. The junction had 5 bases not matched to a gene; V was cut back by 6 bases and J by 6 bases. This CDR3 is 12 amino acids long. Germline CDR1 SQVTM, CDR2 ANQGSEA. CDR3 sequence (DNA): TGCAGCGTCCGGACAGGGGACGCTGAAGCTTTCTTT. Translation: CSVRTGDAEAFF. Full variable domain (missing parts from reference TRBV29-1 and TRBJ1-1): SAVISQKPSRDICQRGTSLTIQCQVDSQVTMMFWYRQQPGQSLTLIATANQGSEATYESGFVIDKFPISRPNLTFSTLTVSNMSPEDSSIYLCSVRTGDAEAFFGQGTRLTVV.

This clonotype was detected many times. The chain has TRBV30 and TRBJ1-1; D gene unclear. Trimming cost V 5 bases and J 1 base, with 5 bases left between them. Germline-derived CDR1 and CDR2 are GTSNPN and SVGIG (reference sequence). The CDR3 has 11 residues. The CDR3 coding sequence is TGTGCCTGGCGGGAGAACACTGAAGCTTTCTTT. Its protein is CAWRENTEAFF.

A note on this clonotype: A much larger clone differs by one base, so this may be a read error. The V call is TRBV5-6, the J call TRBJ2-1; 7 bases are shared with TRBD1. Germline-derived CDR1 and CDR2 are SGHDT and YYEEEE. The CDR3 has 16 amino acids. With V trimmed by 4 bases and J by 5 bases, 12 bases remained unmatched. This chain's CDR3 is CASSRLTGSSHNEQFF. The CDR3 bases are TGTGCCAGCAGCCGATTGACAGGGTCGTCCCACAATGAGCAGTTCTTC.

There are many counts of this clonotype. The chain recombines TRBV12-3 or TRBV12-4 with TRBJ1-2, with a tentative D call TRBD1 (5 bases). The CDR3 loop spans 11 amino acids. The ends were cut back, 10 bases at V and 7 bases at J, with 13 bases in the middle. The CDR3, as DNA: TGTGCCAATTTGGGGGTTGGTGGCTACACCTTC. Protein sequence: CANLGVGGYTF.

This clonotype turned up a few times. The chain employs TRBV6-1 and TRBJ2-3; D gene uncertain. Germline loops: CDR1 MNHNS, CDR2 SASEGT. Trimming left V 6 bases short and J 6 bases short, with 19 bases between. This CDR3 is built from 15 residues. The CDR3 region is CASSDPGSGRDTQYF. The CDR3 DNA reads TGTGCCAGCAGCGACCCTGGAAGTGGGCGGGATACGCAGTATTTT.

The chain uses TRBV6-1 and TRBJ1-4, with D maybe TRBD1 (6 bases). The CDR3 length is 19 residues. The germline V gene encodes CDR1 MNHNS and CDR2 SASEGT. V lost 6 bases and J 8 bases, leaving 31 bases between the germline ends. Here the CDR3 reads CASRHPTSAGRAGDEKLFF. In DNA, the CDR3 is TGTGCCAGCAGGCATCCAACCTCCGCTGGAAGGGCAGGGGACGAAAAACTGTTTTTT.

V gene TRBV5-4 combines with J gene TRBJ1-2; TRBD1 matches at 7 bases. Per the germline V gene, CDR1 is SGHNT and CDR2 is YYREEE (reference sequence). V trimming: 4 bases; J trimming: 6 bases; junction bases outside the gene matches: 12. The CDR3 length is 15 residues. The CDR3 DNA reads as TGTGCCAGCAGCCCGAGGAGGACAGGCGGCAATGGCTACACCTTC. Translation gives CASSPRRTGGNGYTF.

This clonotype showed up just a few times. The V call is TRBV7-3, the J call TRBJ2-2; either TRBD1 or TRBD2 may fit D (5 bases each). V was clipped by 5 bases and J by 6 bases, with 10 bases between them. The CDR3 has 13 amino acids. Germline V gene sequence: CDR1 SGHTA, CDR2 FQGTGA. This CDR3 is CASSARGPGELFF. The CDR3 nucleotides read TGTGCCAGCAGCGCGAGGGGTCCCGGGGAGCTGTTTTTT.

The chain links TRBV7-8 to TRBJ2-3; D is possibly TRBD2 (5 bases). Between the trimmed V and J ends, which lost 1 base and 0 bases, there was a span of 14 bases. CDR3 size: 17 residues. Germline V lookup: CDR1 SGHVS, CDR2 FQNEAQ. In nucleotides, the CDR3 is TGTGCCAGCAGCTTAGATCGTTGGACTTCTAGCACAGATACGCAGTATTTT. Translating it yields CASSLDRWTSSTDTQYF. The full variable domain, completed using reference TRBV7-8 and TRBJ2-3, is GAGVSQSPRYKVAKRGQDVALRCDPISGHVSLFWYQQALGQGPEFLTYFQNEAQLDKSGLPSDRFFAERPEGSVSTLKIQRTQQEDSAVYLCASSLDRWTSSTDTQYFGPGTRLTVL.

The chain links TRBV11-3 to TRBJ2-1; D not resolved. V shed 0 bases and J shed 2 bases, with 5 bases lying between them. In germline, CDR1 is SGHNT, CDR2 YENEEA. The CDR3 has 14 residues. The chain's CDR3 is CASSLEDTYNEQFF. DNA for the CDR3: TGTGCCAGCAGCTTAGAAGACACCTACAATGAGCAGTTCTTC. The entire variable domain, with the rest obtained from reference TRBV11-3 and TRBJ2-1, is as follows: EAGVVQSPRYKIIEKKQPVAFWCNPISGHNTLYWYLQNLGQGPELLIRYENEEAVDDSQLPKDRFSAERLKGVDSTLKIQPAELGDSAVYLCASSLEDTYNEQFFGPGTRLTVL.

This clonotype occurred a few times. This CDR3 is CASSPLAPTGELFF. DNA of the CDR3: TGTGCCAGCAGCCCACTAGCACCCACCGGGGAGCTGTTTTTT. The rearrangement links TRBV7-9 to TRBJ2-2; tentative D call: TRBD2 (6 bases). With 5 bases removed from V and 4 bases from J, the gap between germline ends came to 11 bases. The CDR3 contains 14 residues. Germline V CDR1 and CDR2: SEHNR, FQNEAQ (reference sequence).

This clonotype was picked up many times. The chain combines TRBV18 with TRBJ1-2; D remains unclear. The ends were cut back, 3 bases at V and 8 bases at J, with 16 bases in the middle. Germline V gene sequence: CDR1 KGHSH, CDR2 LQKENI. The CDR3 has 14 amino acids. The CDR3 DNA reads as TGTGCCAGCTCACCGGGCCAGTCTCTAGTCGGCTACACCTTC. Its protein is CASSPGQSLVGYTF.

The V and J genes are TRBV5-6 and TRBJ2-5; 13 bases map to TRBD2. The ends lost 4 bases at V and 2 bases at J; junction bases unmatched: 5. CDR1 and CDR2 (germline): SGHDT, YYEEEE. The CDR3 consists of 16 residues. CDR3 in DNA: TGTGCCAGCAGCGCACCACTAGCGGGGGGGCAAGAGACCCAGTACTTC. Translation gives CASSAPLAGGQETQYF.

This clonotype was picked up many times. The chain employs TRBV5-1 and TRBJ1-4; 7 bases match TRBD1. Trimming removed 3 bases from V and 0 bases from J; junction bases left unmatched: 2. This CDR3 is 15 amino acids long. CDR1 and CDR2 (germline): SGHRS, YFSETQ. CDR3 amino acids: CASSWGQSTNEKLFF. For the CDR3, the DNA is TGCGCCAGCAGCTGGGGACAGTCAACTAATGAAAAACTGTTTTTT.

This clonotype has ten or more counts. J is TRBJ1-1 and V is TRBV29-1; D is ambiguous. Deletions cut 2 bases from V and 3 bases from J, with 13 bases between. Per the germline V gene, CDR1 is SQVTM and CDR2 is ANQGSEA. The CDR3 contains 14 residues. CDR3 sequence: CSVETGGWDTEAFF. CDR3 sequence (DNA): TGCAGCGTTGAAACGGGAGGGTGGGACACTGAAGCTTTCTTT.

This clonotype came up a few times. A much larger clone differs by one base, so this may be a read error. V usage is TRBV7-8 and J usage is TRBJ2-5; no definite D call. Germline-derived CDR1 and CDR2 are SGHVS and FQNEAQ. This CDR3 comprises 14 residues. CDR3 amino acids: CASSLRNGQETQHF. CDR3 bases: TGTGCCAGCAGCTTACGGAACGGCCAAGAGACCCAGCACTTC.

The chain joins TRBV6-2 or TRBV6-3 to TRBJ2-3, with a weak D call TRBD2 (6 bases). Germline lookup yields CDR1 MNHEY and CDR2 SVGEGT. Trimming pared 4 bases from V and 3 bases from J, leaving 11 bases between. The CDR3 is 14 residues long. The chain's CDR3 is CASSFDGGTDTQYF. The CDR3 DNA reads TGTGCCAGCAGTTTTGACGGGGGTACAGATACGCAGTATTTT.

The chain is built from TRBV19 and TRBJ2-1; TRBD1 might be the D (5 bases). The germline V gene has CDR1 LNHDA and CDR2 SQIVND (reference sequence). The CDR3 sequence is 14 residues long. Trimming removed 6 bases at V and 0 bases at J, with 9 bases between. Written as DNA, the CDR3 is TGTGCCAGTAGGGACACGAGCTCCTACAATGAGCAGTTCTTC. The encoded protein is CASRDTSSYNEQFF.

This clonotype has ten or more counts. V is TRBV3-1 and J is TRBJ2-7; tentatively, D is TRBD1 or TRBD2 (6 bases each). CDR3 length: 12 residues. Germline V gene lookup returns CDR1 LGHDT and CDR2 YNNKEL (reference sequence). The ends were cut back, 4 bases at V and 6 bases at J, with 10 bases in the middle. CDR3 amino acids: CASSPWGAEQYF. The CDR3 bases are TGTGCCAGCAGCCCGTGGGGGGCCGAGCAGTACTTC.

In its sample, this clonotype was seen many times. J is TRBJ2-3 and V is TRBV5-1; D is undetermined. CDR1 is SGHRS, CDR2 YFSETQ, per germline. The length of the CDR3 is 15 residues. Trimming left V 0 bases short and J 0 bases short, with 8 bases between. For the CDR3, the DNA is TGCGCCAGCAGCTTGGTCCCGGTTAGCACAGATACGCAGTATTTT. Its protein product is CASSLVPVSTDTQYF.

This clonotype was seen only a few times. The rearrangement joins TRBV19 to TRBJ1-1, with a weak D call TRBD1 (5 bases). The CDR3 is 15 residues long. CDR1 and CDR2 from the germline V gene are LNHDA and SQIVND (reference sequence). V was pared by 8 bases and J by 4 bases, with 20 bases between. The CDR3 loop reads CASGESVSGGTEAFF. In DNA form, the CDR3 reads TGTGCCAGTGGTGAGTCCGTGAGTGGGGGCACTGAAGCTTTCTTT.

This clonotype was recorded many times. The V and J genes are TRBV11-2 and TRBJ2-7; a possible D gene is TRBD2 (7 bases). Trimming removed 2 bases at V and 3 bases at J, with 14 bases between. From germline, CDR1 is SGHAT and CDR2 FQNNGV. CDR3 length equals 15 residues. The CDR3 coding sequence is TGTGCCAGCAGCTTATCCGGGGGGCCAGACTACGAGCAGTACTTC. Its protein product is CASSLSGGPDYEQYF.